The text below deals with one TCR beta chain. With V trimmed by 4 bases and J by 2 bases, 4 bases remained unmatched. The germline CDR1 and CDR2 sequences are LGHNA and YNFKEQ. CDR3 size: 15 residues. Sequencing was performed with immunoSEQ multiplex PCR; in TCRdb, only in-frame clones are kept and a portion is missing. The sample comprises roughly 60,000 clones, approximately 90% of which are singletons, and 1% to 1.5% rests with the top ten. The sample belongs to a study of cytomegalovirus exposure and HLA in healthy donors. The clonotype originates from a woman aged 18-29 years in good health and CMV-seronegative. The sequenced sample was PBMCs. This rearrangement joins TRBV4-2 to TRBJ2-7; 11 bases fit TRBD1. The CDR3 DNA sequence: TGTGCCAGCAGCCGGCCGGGACAGGGGGCCTACGAGCAGTACTTC. It translates to CASSRPGQGAYEQYF.